These 21 T cell receptor beta chains originate from one sample sequenced in a study of response to subunit inactivated influenza vaccine (dated by TCRdb to the late 2010s). Libraries were constructed by RT-PCR. The sequencer listed for this sample is Illumina HiSeq 2500. The public sequencing data were trimmed at Q25 with fastp and processed into clonotypes with MiXCR by TCRdb, which kept only in-frame beta chains. Each entry merges the rows of one CDR3 protein and shows their most common DNA and genes. This sample gives roughly 500,000 distinct CDR3 sequences in total; 15% to 20% of them show up just once. 3% of the sample comes from the top ten. The sample consisted of CD4+ T cells sorted from PBMCs, taken 23 months after vaccination. The receptor source for this set is a man between 50 and 75 years old who received an inactivated influenza vaccine. Donor details come from another sample of the same person, matched by shared clones.

On this clonotype: Relative to the germline gene, one junction end is altered; a read error may explain this. The chain employs TRBV12-3 or TRBV12-4 and TRBJ2-5; tentatively, D is TRBD1 or TRBD2 (6 bases each). The CDR3 length is 13 residues. In nucleotides, the CDR3 is TGTGCCAGAAGTTTGGGGGGCGGAGAGACCCAGTACTTC. Its translation is CARSLGGGETQYF.

The rearrangement uses TRBV2 and TRBJ2-7; TRBD1 is a possible D gene (6 bases). From germline, CDR1 is SNHLY and CDR2 FYNNEI. This CDR3 comprises 14 residues. Trimming cost V 7 bases and J 5 bases, with 18 bases left between them. This CDR3 reads CASKGGLVPHEQYF. In nucleotides, the CDR3 is TGTGCCAGCAAAGGGGGTTTAGTTCCCCACGAGCAGTACTTC.

The chain carries TRBV6-2 or TRBV6-3 and TRBJ2-1, with 8 bases matching TRBD1. The germline V gene encodes CDR1 MNHEY and CDR2 SVGEGT. This CDR3 region has 16 residues. V dropped 5 bases and J dropped 2; count of bases not matched to a gene: 8. Here the CDR3 reads CASSRRPDRAYNEQFF. The CDR3 region has the DNA TGTGCCAGCAGTCGCCGGCCGGACAGGGCCTACAATGAGCAGTTCTTC.

The V call is TRBV18, the J call TRBJ1-1; 7 bases are shared with TRBD1. Germline CDR1 is KGHSH and CDR2 is LQKENI. With V trimmed by 1 base and J by 7 bases, 6 bases remained unmatched. The CDR3 contains 14 residues. Written as DNA, the CDR3 is TGTGCCAGCTCACCACTAGGACAGGAGGTTGAAGCTTTCTTT. Protein: CASSPLGQEVEAFF.

The chain joins TRBV6-5 to TRBJ2-2; TRBD1 or TRBD2 may be the D gene (7 bases each). Germline lookup yields CDR1 MNHEY and CDR2 SVGAGI. The CDR3 loop spans 15 amino acids. The germline V and J ends were trimmed by 2 bases and 8 bases, with 15 bases remaining between them. CDR3 amino acids: CASSYDRAGAGELFF. CDR3 DNA: TGTGCCAGCAGTTACGACAGGGCGGGAGCGGGGGAGCTGTTTTTT.

This clonotype was seen a few times. This chain connects TRBV5-1 to TRBJ1-5; 11 bases align to TRBD1. Per germline, CDR1 SGHRS and CDR2 YFSETQ. Unmatched junction bases numbered 14, after V lost 0 bases and J lost 6 bases. This CDR3 contains 19 residues. This CDR3 is CASSLEPGQGVFGGQPQHF. For the CDR3, the DNA is TGCGCCAGCAGCTTGGAACCGGGACAGGGGGTCTTCGGCGGTCAGCCCCAGCATTTT.

This clonotype was recorded a few times. The chain recombines TRBV10-3 with TRBJ2-7, with D uncertain. Germline V gene lookup returns CDR1 ENHRY and CDR2 SYGVKD. The V gene lost 6 bases and the J gene lost 0 bases, with 6 bases spanning the gap. The CDR3 sequence is 12 residues long. CDR3 protein: CAISPNSYEQYF. The CDR3 nucleotides read TGTGCCATCAGCCCGAACTCCTACGAGCAGTACTTC.

V gene TRBV20-1 combines with J gene TRBJ2-3; D perhaps matches TRBD2 (6 bases). The germline gives CDR1 DFQATT, CDR2 SNEGSKA (reference sequence). Trimming took 5 bases from V and 0 from J, leaving 15 bases between them. CDR3 length: 15 residues. The DNA for the CDR3 is TGCAGTGCTCGTATAGCGGCAGTTAGCACAGATACGCAGTATTTT. Its protein is CSARIAAVSTDTQYF.

The sample holds a few counts of this clonotype. V gene TRBV3-1 combines with J gene TRBJ2-1; D ambiguous. There are 15 residues in the CDR3. Trimming pared 0 bases from V and 7 bases from J, leaving 13 bases between. Germline values: CDR1 LGHDT, CDR2 YNNKEL (reference sequence). The CDR3 is CASSQDFYRANEQFF. CDR3 nucleotides: TGTGCCAGCAGCCAAGATTTCTATAGAGCGAATGAGCAGTTCTTC.

Concerning this clonotype: One end of the junction is discordant with germline, which a read error may explain. This chain joins TRBV7-7 and TRBJ2-5; the D gene is possibly TRBD1 (6 bases). This CDR3 has 14 residues. CDR1 is SSHAT, CDR2 FNYEAQ, per germline (reference sequence). CDR3 nucleotides: TGTGCTAGCAGCTTAGCGCAGGGGCCAGAGACCCAGTACTTC. Translating it yields CASSLAQGPETQYF.

This clonotype occurred many times. The rearrangement joins TRBV3-1 to TRBJ2-2; 9 bases agree with TRBD1. V dropped 0 bases and J dropped 4; count of bases not matched to a gene: 6. Germline V gene data show CDR1 as LGHDT and CDR2 as YNNKEL (reference sequence). The CDR3 is 17 amino acids. The CDR3 loop is CASSQEGQGWTTGELFF. The CDR3 region has the DNA TGTGCCAGCAGCCAAGAGGGACAGGGTTGGACCACCGGGGAGCTGTTTTTT.

The chain is built from TRBV4-3 and TRBJ2-5, with a tentative D call TRBD2 (5 bases). Deletions cut 0 bases from V and 4 bases from J, with 12 bases between. CDR3 size: 15 residues. Germline lookup yields CDR1 LGHNA and CDR2 YSLEER. The CDR3 is CASSQEGGKGETQYF. The CDR3 region has the DNA TGCGCCAGCAGCCAAGAAGGAGGCAAGGGAGAGACCCAGTACTTC.

The chain carries TRBV5-1 and TRBJ2-3; 10 nucleotides agree with TRBD1. V trimming: 0 bases; J trimming: 4 bases; junction bases outside the gene matches: 2. The CDR3 sequence is 15 residues long. Germline loops: CDR1 SGHRS, CDR2 YFSETQ. CDR3 protein: CASSLGQGASDTQYF. In DNA, the CDR3 is TGCGCCAGCAGCTTGGGACAGGGGGCTTCAGATACGCAGTATTTT.

This clonotype was seen a handful of times. The CDR3 DNA follows: TGCAGTGCTAGAGATCCCCCTAGGGGGTACGATACGCAGTATTTT. The encoded protein is CSARDPPRGYDTQYF. The V and J genes are TRBV20-1 and TRBJ2-3, with D perhaps TRBD1 (6 bases). The CDR3 covers 15 residues. Germline CDR1 and CDR2: DFQATT and SNEGSKA (reference sequence). V was cut by 0 bases and J by 6 bases, with 16 bases left in between.

The genes are TRBV18 and TRBJ1-3; a weak D match, TRBD1 (5 bases). The V and J ends lost 1 base and 3 bases respectively, with 7 bases between them. This CDR3 spans 14 amino acids. Germline-derived CDR1 and CDR2 are KGHSH and LQKENI. This chain's CDR3 is CASSPQGNGNTIYF. Here the CDR3 DNA reads TGTGCCAGCTCACCACAGGGGAATGGAAACACCATATATTTT.

This clonotype was detected ten times or more. This rearrangement joins TRBV12-5 to TRBJ2-2; D is uncertain. The germline V and J ends were trimmed by 1 base and 1 base, with 10 bases remaining between them. The CDR3 is 16 amino acids. Germline CDR1 is LGHNT and CDR2 is FRNRAP. CDR3 region: CASGLARSRNTGELFF. DNA of the CDR3: TGTGCTAGTGGTTTGGCGCGATCTAGGAACACCGGGGAGCTGTTTTTT.

In its sample, this clonotype was seen a few times. The CDR3: CASLGSTGELFF. The CDR3, as DNA: TGTGCCAGCTTGGGGAGCACCGGGGAGCTGTTTTTT. This chain joins TRBV5-6 and TRBJ2-2; D is possibly TRBD2 (5 bases). CDR1 is SGHDT and CDR2 is YYEEEE in the germline V gene. Trimming took off 7 bases at V and 4 bases at J, with 8 bases between the two ends. The CDR3 spans 12 residues.

In regard to this clonotype: With a much larger clone just one base away, this may be a read error. The chain combines TRBV7-2 with TRBJ1-2; no clear D. Germline V gene sequence: CDR1 SGHTA, CDR2 FQGNSA. V gave up 0 bases and J gave up 7 bases, with 9 bases separating them. This CDR3 comprises 13 residues. CDR3 sequence reads: CASSLAIWGGYTF. The CDR3 coding sequence is TGTGCCAGCAGCTTAGCGATTTGGGGTGGCTACACCTTC.

This clonotype was found a few times. The chain couples TRBV25-1 to TRBJ1-1; D gene ambiguous. CDR1 is MGHDK and CDR2 is SYGVNS in the germline V gene. V was clipped by 10 bases and J by 1 base, with 10 bases between them. The CDR3 is made up of 12 amino acids. CDR3 sequence: CATGAANTEAFF. CDR3 sequence (DNA): TGTGCCACCGGAGCAGCGAACACTGAAGCTTTCTTT.

The chain has TRBV4-3 and TRBJ2-3; 8 nucleotides agree with TRBD2. Per the germline V gene, CDR1 is LGHNA and CDR2 is YSLEER. CDR3 length: 15 residues. The V segment lost 1 base and the J segment 6 bases; nucleotides outside the gene matches: 6. The CDR3 sequence: CASSQVIAGPDTQYF. CDR3 sequence (DNA): TGCGCCAGCAGCCAAGTTATAGCGGGACCCGATACGCAGTATTTT.

This clonotype showed up just a few times. The CDR3 nucleotides are TGCAGTGCTACTCCAGGAAGGACCTCTGGAAACACCATATATTTT. As protein: CSATPGRTSGNTIYF. The chain combines TRBV20-1 with TRBJ1-3; D call uncertain. This CDR3 comprises 15 residues. CDR1 DFQATT and CDR2 SNEGSKA come from the germline V gene (reference sequence). V lost 4 bases and J 0 bases, leaving 13 bases between the germline ends.